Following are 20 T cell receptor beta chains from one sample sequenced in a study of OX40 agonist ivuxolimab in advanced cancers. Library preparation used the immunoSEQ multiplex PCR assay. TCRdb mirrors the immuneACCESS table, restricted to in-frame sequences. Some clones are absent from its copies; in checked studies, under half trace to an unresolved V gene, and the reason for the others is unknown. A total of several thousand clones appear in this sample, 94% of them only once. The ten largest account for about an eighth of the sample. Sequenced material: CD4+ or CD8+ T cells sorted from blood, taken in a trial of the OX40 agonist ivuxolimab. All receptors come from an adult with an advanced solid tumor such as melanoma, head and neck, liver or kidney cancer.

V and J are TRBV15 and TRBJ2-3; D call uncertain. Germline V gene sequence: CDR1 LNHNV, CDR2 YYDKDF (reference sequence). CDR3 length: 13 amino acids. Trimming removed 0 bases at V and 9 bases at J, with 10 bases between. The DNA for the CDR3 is TGTGCCACCAGCAGAGAACCCAGCGAGACGCAGTATTTT. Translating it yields CATSREPSETQYF.

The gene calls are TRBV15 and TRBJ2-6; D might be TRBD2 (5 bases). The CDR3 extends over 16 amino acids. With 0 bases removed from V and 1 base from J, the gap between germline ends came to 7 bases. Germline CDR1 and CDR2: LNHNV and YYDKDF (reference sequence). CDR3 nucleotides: TGTGCCACCAGCAGAGATTCGGGGTCTGGGGCCAACGTCCTGACTTTC. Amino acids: CATSRDSGSGANVLTF. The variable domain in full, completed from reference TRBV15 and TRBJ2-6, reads DAMVIQNPRYQVTQFGKPVTLSCSQTLNHNVMYWYQQKSSQAPKLLFHYYDKDFNNEADTPDNFQSRRPNTSFCFLDIRSPGLGDTAMYLCATSRDSGSGANVLTFGAGSRLTVL.

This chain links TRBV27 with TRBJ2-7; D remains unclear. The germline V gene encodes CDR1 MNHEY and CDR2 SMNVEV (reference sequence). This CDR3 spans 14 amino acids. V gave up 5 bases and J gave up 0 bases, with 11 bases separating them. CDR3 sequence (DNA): TGTGCCAGCAGTCCCTTCGAGGACTCCTACGAGCAGTACTTC. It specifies CASSPFEDSYEQYF.

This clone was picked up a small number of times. CDR3 in amino acids: CASSYGGQAEAFF. The CDR3 DNA sequence: TGTGCCAGCAGTTACGGGGGTCAGGCGGAAGCTTTCTTT. This rearrangement joins TRBV6-6 to TRBJ1-1; D is possibly TRBD1 (5 bases). Germline loops: CDR1 MNHNY, CDR2 SVGAGI (reference sequence). The CDR3 has 13 amino acids. The V end was cut by 2 bases, the J end by 8 bases, with 12 bases between.

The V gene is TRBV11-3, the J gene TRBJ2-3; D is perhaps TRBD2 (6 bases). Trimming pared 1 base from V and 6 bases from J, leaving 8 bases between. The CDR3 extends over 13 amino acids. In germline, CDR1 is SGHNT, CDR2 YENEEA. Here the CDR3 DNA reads TGTGCCAGCAGCTTAGGGAGGGGCGATACGCAGTATTTT. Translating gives CASSLGRGDTQYF.

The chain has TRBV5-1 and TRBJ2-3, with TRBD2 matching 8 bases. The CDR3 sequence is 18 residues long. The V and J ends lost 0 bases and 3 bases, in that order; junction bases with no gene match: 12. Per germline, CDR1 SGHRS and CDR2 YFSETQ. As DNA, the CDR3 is TGCGCCAGCAGCTTGGATTCAAGCGGGAGAGGGGGGACAGATACGCAGTATTTT. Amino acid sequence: CASSLDSSGRGGTDTQYF.

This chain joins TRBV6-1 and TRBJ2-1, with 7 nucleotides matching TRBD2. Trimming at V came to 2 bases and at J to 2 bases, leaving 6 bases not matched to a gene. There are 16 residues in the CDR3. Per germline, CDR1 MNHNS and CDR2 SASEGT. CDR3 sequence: CASSEQEGGAYNEQFF. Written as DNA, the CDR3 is TGTGCCAGCAGTGAACAGGAGGGAGGGGCCTACAATGAGCAGTTCTTC.

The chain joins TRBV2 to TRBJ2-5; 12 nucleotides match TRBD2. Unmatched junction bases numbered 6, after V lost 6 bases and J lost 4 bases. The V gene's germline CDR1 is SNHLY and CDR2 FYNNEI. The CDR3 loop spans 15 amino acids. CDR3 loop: CASRPLAGGRETQYF. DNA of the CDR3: TGTGCCAGCAGGCCCCTAGCGGGAGGGCGAGAGACCCAGTACTTC.

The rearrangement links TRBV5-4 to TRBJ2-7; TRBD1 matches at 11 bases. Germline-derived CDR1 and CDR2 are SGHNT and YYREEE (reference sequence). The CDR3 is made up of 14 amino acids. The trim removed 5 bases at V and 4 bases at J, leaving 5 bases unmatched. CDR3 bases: TGTGCCAGCAGGGCCGGGACAGGGGGTTACGAGCAGTACTTC. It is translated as CASRAGTGGYEQYF.

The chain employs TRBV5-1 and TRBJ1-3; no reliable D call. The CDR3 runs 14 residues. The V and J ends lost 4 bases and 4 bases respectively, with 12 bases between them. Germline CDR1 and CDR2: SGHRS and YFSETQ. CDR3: CASSLGMGGNTIYF. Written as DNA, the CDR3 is TGCGCCAGCAGCCTGGGGATGGGCGGAAACACCATATATTTT.

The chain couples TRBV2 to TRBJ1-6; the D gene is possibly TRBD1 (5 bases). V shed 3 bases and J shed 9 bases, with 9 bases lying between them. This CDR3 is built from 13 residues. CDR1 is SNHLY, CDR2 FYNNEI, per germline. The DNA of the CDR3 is TGTGCCAGCAGTGATCGGGGACGTTCACCCCTCCACTTT. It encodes CASSDRGRSPLHF.

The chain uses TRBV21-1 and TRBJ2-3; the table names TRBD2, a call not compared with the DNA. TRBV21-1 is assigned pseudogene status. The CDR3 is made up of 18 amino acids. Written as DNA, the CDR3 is TGTGCCAGCAGCAAAATGTGGTCTGGCGGGAGCGGTACAGATACGCAGTATTTT. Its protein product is CASSKMWSGGSGTDTQYF.

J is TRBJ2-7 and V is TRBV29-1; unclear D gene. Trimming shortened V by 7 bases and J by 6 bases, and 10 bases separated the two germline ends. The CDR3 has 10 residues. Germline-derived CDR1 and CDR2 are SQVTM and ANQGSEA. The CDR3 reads CSALGAEQYF. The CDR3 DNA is TGCAGCGCCCTTGGAGCCGAGCAGTACTTC.

The CDR3 region is CASSFGLAGRETQYF. In DNA form, the CDR3 reads TGTGCCAGCAGCTTTGGACTAGCGGGACGGGAGACCCAGTACTTC. The chain joins TRBV7-3 to TRBJ2-5, with 12 bases that match TRBD2. This CDR3 region has 15 residues. Germline CDR1 reads SGHTA; CDR2 reads FQGTGA. V shed 3 bases, J shed 5 bases, and the junction held 4 bases outside the gene matches.

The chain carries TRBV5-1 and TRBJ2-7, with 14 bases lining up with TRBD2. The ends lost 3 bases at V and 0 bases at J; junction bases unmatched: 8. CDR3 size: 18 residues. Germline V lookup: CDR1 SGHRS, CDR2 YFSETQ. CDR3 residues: CASSSGLAGGLVSYEQYF. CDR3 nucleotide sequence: TGCGCCAGCAGCTCCGGACTAGCGGGAGGCCTTGTCTCCTACGAGCAGTACTTC.

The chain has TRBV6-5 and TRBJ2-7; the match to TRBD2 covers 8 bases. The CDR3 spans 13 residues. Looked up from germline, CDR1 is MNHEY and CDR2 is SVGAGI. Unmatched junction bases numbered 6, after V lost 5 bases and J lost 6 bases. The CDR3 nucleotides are TGTGCCAGCAGTAGCGGGAGACGGGGCGAGCAGTACTTC. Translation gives CASSSGRRGEQYF.

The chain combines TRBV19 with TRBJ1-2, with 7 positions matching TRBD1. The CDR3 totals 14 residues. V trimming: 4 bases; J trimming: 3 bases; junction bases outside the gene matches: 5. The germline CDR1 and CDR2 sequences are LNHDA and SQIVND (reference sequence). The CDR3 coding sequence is TGTGCCAGTAGTAGATCCGGGACAGACTATGGCTACACCTTC. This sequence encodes CASSRSGTDYGYTF.

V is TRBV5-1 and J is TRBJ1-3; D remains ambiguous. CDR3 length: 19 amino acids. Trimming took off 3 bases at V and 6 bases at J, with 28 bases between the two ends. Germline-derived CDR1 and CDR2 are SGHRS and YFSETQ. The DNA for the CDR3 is TGCGCCAGCAGCTATAAGACCGACTATAACCATCCTCTGGCAAACACCATATATTTT. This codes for CASSYKTDYNHPLANTIYF. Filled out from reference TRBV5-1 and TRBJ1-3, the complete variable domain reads KAGVTQTPRYLIKTRGQQVTLSCSPISGHRSVSWYQQTPGQGLQFLFEYFSETQRNKGNFPGRFSGRQFSNSRSEMNVSTLELGDSALYLCASSYKTDYNHPLANTIYFGEGSWLTVV.

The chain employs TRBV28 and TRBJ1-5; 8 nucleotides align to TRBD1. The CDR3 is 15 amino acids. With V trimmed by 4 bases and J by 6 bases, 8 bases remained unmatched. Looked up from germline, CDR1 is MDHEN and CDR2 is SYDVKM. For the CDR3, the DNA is TGTGCCAGCAGTTCAAATACAGGGGGTCGTCAGCCCCAGCATTTT. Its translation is CASSSNTGGRQPQHF.

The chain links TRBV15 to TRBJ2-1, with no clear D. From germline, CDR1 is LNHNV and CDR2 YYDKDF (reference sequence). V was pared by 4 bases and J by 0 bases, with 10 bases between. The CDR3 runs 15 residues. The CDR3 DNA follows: TGTGCCACCAGCATTCAACGCAGCTCCTACAATGAGCAGTTCTTC. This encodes CATSIQRSSYNEQFF. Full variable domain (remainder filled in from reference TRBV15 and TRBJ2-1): DAMVIQNPRYQVTQFGKPVTLSCSQTLNHNVMYWYQQKSSQAPKLLFHYYDKDFNNEADTPDNFQSRRPNTSFCFLDIRSPGLGDTAMYLCATSIQRSSYNEQFFGPGTRLTVL.